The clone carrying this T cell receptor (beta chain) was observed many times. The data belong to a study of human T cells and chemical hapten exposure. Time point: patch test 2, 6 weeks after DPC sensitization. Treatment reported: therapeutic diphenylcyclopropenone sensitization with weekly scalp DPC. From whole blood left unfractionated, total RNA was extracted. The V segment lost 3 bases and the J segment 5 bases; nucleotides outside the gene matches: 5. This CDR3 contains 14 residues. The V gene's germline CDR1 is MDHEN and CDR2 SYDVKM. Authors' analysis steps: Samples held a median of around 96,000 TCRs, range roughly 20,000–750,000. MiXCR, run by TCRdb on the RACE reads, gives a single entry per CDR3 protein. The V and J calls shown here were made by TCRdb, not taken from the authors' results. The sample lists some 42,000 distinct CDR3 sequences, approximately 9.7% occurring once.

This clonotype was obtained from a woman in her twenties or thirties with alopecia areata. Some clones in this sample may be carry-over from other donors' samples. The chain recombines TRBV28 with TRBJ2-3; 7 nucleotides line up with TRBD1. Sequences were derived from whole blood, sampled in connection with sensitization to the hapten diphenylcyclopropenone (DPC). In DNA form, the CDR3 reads TGTGCCAGCAGTTTGACAGGGTATGGAGATACGCAGTATTTT. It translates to CASSLTGYGDTQYF.